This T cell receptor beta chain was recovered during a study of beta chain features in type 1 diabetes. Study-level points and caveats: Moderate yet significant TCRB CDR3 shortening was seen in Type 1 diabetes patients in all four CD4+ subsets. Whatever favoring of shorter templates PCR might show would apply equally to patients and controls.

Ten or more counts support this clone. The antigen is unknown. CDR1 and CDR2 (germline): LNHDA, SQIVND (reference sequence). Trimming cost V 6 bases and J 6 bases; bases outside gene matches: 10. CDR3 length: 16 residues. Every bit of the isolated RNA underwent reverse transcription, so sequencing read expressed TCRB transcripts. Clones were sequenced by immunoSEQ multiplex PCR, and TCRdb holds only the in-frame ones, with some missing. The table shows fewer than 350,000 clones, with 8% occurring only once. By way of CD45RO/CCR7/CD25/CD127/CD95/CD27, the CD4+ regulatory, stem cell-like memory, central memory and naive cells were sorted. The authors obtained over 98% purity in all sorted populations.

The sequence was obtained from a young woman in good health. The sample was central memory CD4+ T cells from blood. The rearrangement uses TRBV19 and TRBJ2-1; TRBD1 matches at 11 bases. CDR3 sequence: CASRGAGQGALNEQFF. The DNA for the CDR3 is TGTGCCAGTAGAGGGGCCGGACAGGGGGCCCTCAATGAGCAGTTCTTC.